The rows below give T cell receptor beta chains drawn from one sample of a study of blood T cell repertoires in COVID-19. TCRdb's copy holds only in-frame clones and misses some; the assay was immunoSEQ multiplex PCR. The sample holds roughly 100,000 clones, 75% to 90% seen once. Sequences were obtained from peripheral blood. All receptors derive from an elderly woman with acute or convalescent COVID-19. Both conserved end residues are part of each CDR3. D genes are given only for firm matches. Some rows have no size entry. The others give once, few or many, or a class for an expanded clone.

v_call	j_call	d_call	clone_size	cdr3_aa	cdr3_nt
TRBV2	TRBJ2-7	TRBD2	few	CASTTSGGAQYEQYF	TGTGCCAGCACCACTAGCGGGGGGGCACAATACGAGCAGTACTTC
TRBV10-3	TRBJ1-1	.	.	CAISESELLNTEAFF	TGTGCCATCAGTGAGTCGGAGTTACTGAACACTGAAGCTTTCTTT
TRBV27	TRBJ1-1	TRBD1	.	CASRITGTGSGSTEAFF	TGTGCCAGCAGAATTACCGGGACAGGGTCAGGAAGCACTGAAGCTTTCTTT
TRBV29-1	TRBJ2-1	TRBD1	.	CSVGQGPYNEQFF	TGCAGCGTTGGACAGGGACCCTACAATGAGCAGTTCTTC
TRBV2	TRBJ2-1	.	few	CASSEILNEQFF	TGTGCCAGCAGTGAAATCCTCAATGAGCAGTTCTTC
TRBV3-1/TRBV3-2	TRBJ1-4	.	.	CASSPEGGREKLFF	TGTGCCAGCAGCCCCGAGGGAGGGAGGGAAAAACTGTTTTTT
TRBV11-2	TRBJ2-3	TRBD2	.	CASSLVQRGGQDTQYF	TGTGCCAGCAGCTTGGTCCAGCGGGGGGGCCAAGATACGCAGTATTTT
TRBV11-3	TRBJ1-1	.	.	CASSLGREAFF	TGTGCCAGCAGCCTGGGCCGGGAGGCTTTCTTT
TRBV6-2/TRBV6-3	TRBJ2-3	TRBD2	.	CASSYSASGGLSTDTQYF	TGTGCCAGCAGTTACTCGGCTAGCGGGGGCCTCAGCACAGATACGCAGTATTTT
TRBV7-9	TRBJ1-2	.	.	CASSHRVNYGYTF	TGTGCCAGCAGCCACAGGGTTAACTATGGCTACACCTTC
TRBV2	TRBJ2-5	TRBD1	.	CASSEARGETQYF	TGTGCCAGCAGTGAGGCCAGGGGGGAGACCCAGTACTTC
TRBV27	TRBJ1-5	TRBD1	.	CASSTHLPGGRQPQHF	TGTGCCAGCAGCACACACCTTCCAGGGGGTCGGCAGCCCCAGCATTTT
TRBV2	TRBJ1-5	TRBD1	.	CASSADRVGQPQHF	TGTGCCAGCAGCGCGGACAGGGTGGGTCAGCCCCAGCATTTT
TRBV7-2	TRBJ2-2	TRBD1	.	CASSSGTGVAGELFF	TGTGCCAGCAGTTCGGGGACAGGGGTGGCCGGGGAGCTGTTTTTT
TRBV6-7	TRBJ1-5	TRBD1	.	CASSPRRWTGSNQPQHF	TGTGCCAGCAGTCCACGACGATGGACAGGGAGCAATCAGCCCCAGCATTTT
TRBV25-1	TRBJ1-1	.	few	CASSDPTSGKEAFF	TGTGCCAGCAGTGACCCAACCTCAGGGAAAGAGGCTTTCTTT
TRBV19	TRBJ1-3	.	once	CASSKPGIGGNTIYF	TGTGCCAGTAGTAAACCAGGGATAGGTGGAAACACCATATATTTT
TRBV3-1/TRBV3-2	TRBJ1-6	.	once	CASSPPAPAAPLHF	TGTGCCAGCAGCCCTCCCGCACCCGCGGCACCCCTCCACTTT
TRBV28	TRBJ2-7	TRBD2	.	CASSAGLAGPTYEQYF	TGTGCCAGCAGTGCGGGACTAGCGGGGCCTACCTACGAGCAGTACTTC
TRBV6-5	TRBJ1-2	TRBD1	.	CASHSGQVYGYTF	TGTGCCAGCCACTCCGGACAGGTCTATGGCTACACCTTC
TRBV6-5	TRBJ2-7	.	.	CASSRQDSYEQYF	TGTGCCAGCAGCAGACAGGACTCCTACGAGCAGTACTTC
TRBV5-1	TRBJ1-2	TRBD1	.	CASRNSDRGVGYTF	TGCGCCAGCCGAAATTCCGACAGGGGAGTTGGCTACACCTTC
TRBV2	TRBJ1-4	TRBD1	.	CASLRGRLDEKLFF	TGTGCCAGCTTGAGGGGGCGGCTTGATGAAAAACTGTTTTTT
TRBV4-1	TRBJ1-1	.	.	CASSPQVGSRTEAFF	TGCGCCAGCAGCCCCCAAGTTGGTAGCCGCACTGAAGCTTTCTTT
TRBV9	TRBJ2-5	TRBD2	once	CASSVGSLADTQYF	TGTGCCAGCAGCGTAGGGAGCCTAGCGGATACCCAGTACTTC
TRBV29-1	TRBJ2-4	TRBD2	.	CSVADGGGSTF	TGCAGCGTTGCCGATGGCGGGGGGTCGACCTTT
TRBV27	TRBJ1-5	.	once	CASRGGAGGNQPQHF	TGTGCCAGCAGGGGGGGGGCAGGGGGCAATCAGCCCCAGCATTTT
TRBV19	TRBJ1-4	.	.	CASSPQGWEKLFF	TGTGCCAGTAGTCCCCAGGGCTGGGAAAAACTGTTTTTT
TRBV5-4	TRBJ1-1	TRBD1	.	CASRSRGRTEAFF	TGTGCCAGCAGATCGAGGGGGCGAACTGAAGCTTTCTTT
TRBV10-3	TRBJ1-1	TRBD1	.	CAISGGGAGDTEAFF	TGTGCCATCAGTGGAGGGGGCGCCGGGGACACTGAAGCTTTCTTT
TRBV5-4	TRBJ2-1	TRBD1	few	CASSAGTGGWNEQFF	TGTGCCAGCAGCGCCGGGACAGGGGGTTGGAATGAGCAGTTCTTC
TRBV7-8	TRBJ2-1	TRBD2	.	CASSLEATSGGRFLYNEQFF	TGTGCCAGCAGCTTAGAGGCAACTAGCGGGGGGCGTTTCCTCTACAATGAGCAGTTCTTC
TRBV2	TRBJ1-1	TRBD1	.	CARWDRGGRNTEAFF	TGTGCCAGATGGGACAGGGGAGGGAGGAACACTGAAGCTTTCTTT
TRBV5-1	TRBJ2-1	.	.	CASGEGASYNEQFF	TGCGCCTCAGGCGAGGGCGCGAGCTACAATGAGCAGTTCTTC
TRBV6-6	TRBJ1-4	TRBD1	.	CASRQLTGRTNEKLFF	TGTGCCAGCAGACAACTGACAGGGCGGACTAATGAAAAACTGTTTTTT
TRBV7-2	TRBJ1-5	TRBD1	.	CASSPTGREGQPQHF	TGTGCCAGCAGCCCGACAGGGCGGGAGGGTCAGCCCCAGCATTTT
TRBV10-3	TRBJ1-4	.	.	CAISRTGLGGELFF	TGTGCCATCAGTCGGACGGGCTTGGGGGGAGAACTGTTTTTT
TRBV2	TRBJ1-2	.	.	CASIQGAYVYGYTF	TGTGCCAGCATCCAAGGGGCTTATGTCTATGGCTACACCTTC
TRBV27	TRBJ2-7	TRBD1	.	CASSFSRTGNEQYF	TGTGCCAGCAGTTTCTCGAGGACAGGGAACGAGCAGTACTTC
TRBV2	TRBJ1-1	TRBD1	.	CASSPTGGTEAFF	TGTGCCAGCAGTCCTACAGGGGGCACTGAAGCTTTCTTT
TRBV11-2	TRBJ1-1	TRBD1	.	CASSLSTGGTEAFF	TGTGCCAGCAGCTTGTCTACAGGGGGCACTGAAGCTTTCTTT
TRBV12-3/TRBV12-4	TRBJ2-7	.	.	CASSPQGYEQYF	TGTGCCAGCAGTCCCCAGGGCTACGAGCAGTACTTC
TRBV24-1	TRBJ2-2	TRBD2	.	CATSDLRAGGTGELFF	TGTGCCACCAGTGACCTGAGGGCGGGGGGCACCGGGGAGCTGTTTTTT
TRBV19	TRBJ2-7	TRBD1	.	CASSIRDRGPYEQYF	TGTGCCAGTAGTATAAGGGACAGGGGGCCATACGAGCAGTACTTC
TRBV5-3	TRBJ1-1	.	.	CARSSQGYTEAFF	TGTGCCAGAAGCTCACAGGGCTACACTGAAGCTTTCTTT
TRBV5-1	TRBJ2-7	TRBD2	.	CASSPRLADYEQYF	TGCGCCAGCAGCCCACGACTAGCGGACTACGAGCAGTACTTC
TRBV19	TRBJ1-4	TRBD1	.	CASRGQEEKLFF	TGTGCCTCGAGGGGACAGGAGGAAAAACTGTTTTTT
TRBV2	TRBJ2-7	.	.	CASSEGANLSYEQYF	TGTGCCAGCAGTGAAGGGGCCAACCTCTCCTACGAGCAGTACTTC
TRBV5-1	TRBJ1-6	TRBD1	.	CASSPGQGTYNSPLHF	TGCGCCAGCAGCCCGGGACAGGGGACCTATAATTCACCCCTCCACTTT
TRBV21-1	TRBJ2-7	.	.	CASSKVNHTTSSEQYF	TGTGCCAGCAGCAAAGTCAACCATACAACCTCGTCCGAGCAGTACTTC
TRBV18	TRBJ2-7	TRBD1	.	CASSERQGVHEQYF	TGTGCCAGCTCGGAGAGACAGGGGGTACACGAGCAGTACTTC
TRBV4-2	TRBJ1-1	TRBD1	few	CASSQGDRDEAFF	TGTGCCAGCAGCCAAGGGGACAGGGATGAAGCTTTCTTT
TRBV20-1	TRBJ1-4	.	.	CSASPGSDLLNEKLFF	TGCAGTGCTAGTCCCGGGTCAGATCTACTTAATGAAAAACTGTTTTTT
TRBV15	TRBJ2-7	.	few	CATSRGGQSYEQYF	TGTGCCACCAGCAGGGGGGGACAGTCCTACGAGCAGTACTTC